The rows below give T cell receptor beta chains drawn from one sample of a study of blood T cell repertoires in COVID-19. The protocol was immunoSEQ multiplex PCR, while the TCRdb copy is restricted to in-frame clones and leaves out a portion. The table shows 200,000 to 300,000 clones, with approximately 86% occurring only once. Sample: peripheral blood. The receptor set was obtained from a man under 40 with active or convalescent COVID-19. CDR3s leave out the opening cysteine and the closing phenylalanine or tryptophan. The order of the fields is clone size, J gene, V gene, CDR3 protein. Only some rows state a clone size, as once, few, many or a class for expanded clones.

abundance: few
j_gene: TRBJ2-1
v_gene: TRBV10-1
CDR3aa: ASSQGENNEQF

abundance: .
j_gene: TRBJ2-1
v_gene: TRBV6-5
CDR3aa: ASRPGPGAINEQF

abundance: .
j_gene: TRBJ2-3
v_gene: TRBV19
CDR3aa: ASSIDTRGKSTDTQY

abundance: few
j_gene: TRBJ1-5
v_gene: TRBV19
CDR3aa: ASSIEGTGLQPQH

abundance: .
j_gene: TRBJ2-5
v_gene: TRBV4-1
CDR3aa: ASSQVLAGGLPQEETQY

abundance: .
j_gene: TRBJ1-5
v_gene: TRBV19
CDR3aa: ASSTGVGQGQPQH

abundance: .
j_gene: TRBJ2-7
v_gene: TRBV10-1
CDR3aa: ASSDSGARNEQY

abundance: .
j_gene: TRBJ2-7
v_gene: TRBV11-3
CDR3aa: ASSPGTEQQY

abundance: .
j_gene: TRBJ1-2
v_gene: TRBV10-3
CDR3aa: AISRDTLYGYT

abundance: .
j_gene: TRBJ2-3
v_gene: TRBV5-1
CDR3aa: ASSAGLSTDTQY

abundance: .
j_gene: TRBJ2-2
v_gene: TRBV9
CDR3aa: ASSVVSNTGELF

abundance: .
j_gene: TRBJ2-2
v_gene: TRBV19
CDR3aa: ASSPRIGELF

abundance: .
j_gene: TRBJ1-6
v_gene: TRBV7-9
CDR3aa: ASSPRQGGNSPLH

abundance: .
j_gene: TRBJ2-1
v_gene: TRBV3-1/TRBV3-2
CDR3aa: ASSQPTSGGVEQF

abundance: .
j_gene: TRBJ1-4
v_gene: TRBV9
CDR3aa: ASSGTGTGLLNEKLF

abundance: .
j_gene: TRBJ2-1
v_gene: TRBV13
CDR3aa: ASSPSGLQSSYNEQF

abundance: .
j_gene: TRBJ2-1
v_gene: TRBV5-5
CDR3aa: ASSRSGGDYNEQF

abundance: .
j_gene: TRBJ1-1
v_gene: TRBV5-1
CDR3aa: ASSAPGQMNTEAF

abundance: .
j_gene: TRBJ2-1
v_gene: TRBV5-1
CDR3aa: ASSHDRVRSYNEQF

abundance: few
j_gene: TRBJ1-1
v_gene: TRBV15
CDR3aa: ATSRVGQGAAGTEAF

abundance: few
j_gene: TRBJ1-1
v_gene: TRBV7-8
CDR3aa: ASSFTWTGRGHTEAF

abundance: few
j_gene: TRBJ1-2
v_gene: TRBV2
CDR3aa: ASMAYGYT

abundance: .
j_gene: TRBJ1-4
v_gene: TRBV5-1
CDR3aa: ASSLRGSIATNEKLF

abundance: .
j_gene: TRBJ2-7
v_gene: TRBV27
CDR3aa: ATRRGTYEQY

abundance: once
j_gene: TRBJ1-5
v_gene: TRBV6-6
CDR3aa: ASTPGQGNQPQH

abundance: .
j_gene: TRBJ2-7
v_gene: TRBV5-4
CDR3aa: ASSLTPGTGVSYEQY

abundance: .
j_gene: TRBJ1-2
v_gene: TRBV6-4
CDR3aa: ASSPGTGAGYT

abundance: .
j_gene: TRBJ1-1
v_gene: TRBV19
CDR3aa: ASSIDPPGAIGDTEAF

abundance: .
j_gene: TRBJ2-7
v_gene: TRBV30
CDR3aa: ACGRQGLGEQY

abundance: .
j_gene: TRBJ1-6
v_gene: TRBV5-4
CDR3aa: ATHPGPGGGSPLH

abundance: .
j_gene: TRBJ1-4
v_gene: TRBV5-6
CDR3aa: ASSLVGQGFANEKLF